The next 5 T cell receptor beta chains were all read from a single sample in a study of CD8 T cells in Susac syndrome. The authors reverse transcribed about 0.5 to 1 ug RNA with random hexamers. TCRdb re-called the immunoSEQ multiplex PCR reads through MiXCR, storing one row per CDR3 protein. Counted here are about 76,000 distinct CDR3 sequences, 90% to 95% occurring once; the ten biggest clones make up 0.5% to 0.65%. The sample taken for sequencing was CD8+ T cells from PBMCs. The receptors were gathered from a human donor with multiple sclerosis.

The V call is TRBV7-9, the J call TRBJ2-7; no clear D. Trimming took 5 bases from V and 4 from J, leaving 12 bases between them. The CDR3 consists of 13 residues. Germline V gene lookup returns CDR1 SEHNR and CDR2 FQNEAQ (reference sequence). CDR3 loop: CASSTTLRYEQYF. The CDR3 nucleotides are TGTGCCAGCAGCACCACACTACGGTACGAGCAGTACTTC.

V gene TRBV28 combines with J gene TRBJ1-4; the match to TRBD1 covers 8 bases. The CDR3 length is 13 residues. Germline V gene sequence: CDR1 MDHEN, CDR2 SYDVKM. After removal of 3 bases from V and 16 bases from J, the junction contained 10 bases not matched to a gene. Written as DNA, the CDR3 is TGTGCCAGCAGTTTCCTAGCGGGACAGGTCAAGTTTTTT. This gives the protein CASSFLAGQVKFF.

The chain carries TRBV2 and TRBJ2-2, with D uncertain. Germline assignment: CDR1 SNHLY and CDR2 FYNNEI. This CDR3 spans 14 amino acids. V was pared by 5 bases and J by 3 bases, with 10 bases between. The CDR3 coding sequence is TGTGCCAGCAGTCCTGACCAGGACACCGGGGAGCTGTTTTTT. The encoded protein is CASSPDQDTGELFF.

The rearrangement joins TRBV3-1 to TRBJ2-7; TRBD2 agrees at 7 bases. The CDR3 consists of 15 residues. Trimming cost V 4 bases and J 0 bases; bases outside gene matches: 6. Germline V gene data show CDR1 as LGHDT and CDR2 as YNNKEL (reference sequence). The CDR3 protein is CASSLGGGTSYEQYF. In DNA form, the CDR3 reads TGTGCCAGCAGCCTTGGCGGGGGTACCTCCTACGAGCAGTACTTC.

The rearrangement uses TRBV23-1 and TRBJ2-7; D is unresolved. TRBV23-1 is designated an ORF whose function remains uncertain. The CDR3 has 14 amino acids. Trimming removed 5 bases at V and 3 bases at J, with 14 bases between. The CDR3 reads CASSSDGSNYEQYF. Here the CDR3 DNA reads TGCGCCAGCAGTTCGGACGGGTCCAACTACGAGCAGTACTTC.